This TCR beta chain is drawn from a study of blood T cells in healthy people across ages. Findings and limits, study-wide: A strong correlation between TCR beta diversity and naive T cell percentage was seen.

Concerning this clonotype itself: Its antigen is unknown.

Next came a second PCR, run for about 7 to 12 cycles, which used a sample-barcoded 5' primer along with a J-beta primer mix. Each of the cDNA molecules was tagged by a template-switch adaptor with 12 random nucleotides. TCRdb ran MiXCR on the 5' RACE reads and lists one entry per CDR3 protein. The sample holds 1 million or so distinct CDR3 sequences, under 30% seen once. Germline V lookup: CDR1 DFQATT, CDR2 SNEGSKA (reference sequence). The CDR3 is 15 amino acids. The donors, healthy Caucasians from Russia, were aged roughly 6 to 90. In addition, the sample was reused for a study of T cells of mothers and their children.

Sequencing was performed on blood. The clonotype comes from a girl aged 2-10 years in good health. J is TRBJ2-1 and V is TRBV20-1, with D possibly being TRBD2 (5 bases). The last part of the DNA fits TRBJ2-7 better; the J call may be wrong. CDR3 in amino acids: CSARDLRESSYEQYF. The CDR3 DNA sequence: TGCAGTGCTAGAGATCTGAGGGAGTCATCCTACGAGCAGTACTTC.